This T cell receptor beta chain comes out of a study of cytomegalovirus exposure and HLA in healthy donors. The study, taken as a whole, reports: Reported performance of the classifier showed diagnosis of cytomegalovirus status with high specificity and sensitivity. The investigators catalogued some 150 TCR beta chains as cytomegalovirus-associated. Rare sequences made up most TCRs, while some public TCRs were found in many donors. The authors confirmed in vitro that a few CMV-associated chains were specific for CMV antigens.

Measured with immunoSEQ multiplex PCR; TCRdb has only the in-frame clones, and not every one. The data contain about 150,000 clones, 80% to 95% of them singletons. On this clone: Its antigen is still unknown.

The sample comprised PBMCs. This sequence originates from a man between 18 and 29 years old in good health and CMV-seronegative.

CDR3: CASSVVASGTGELFF. The CDR3 nucleotides are TGTGCCAGCAGCGTAGTGGCTAGCGGAACCGGGGAGCTGTTTTTT. The J gene is TRBJ2-2, the V gene TRBV9; 7 nucleotides match TRBD2. The CDR3 is 15 residues long. V trimming: 0 bases; J trimming: 5 bases; junction bases outside the gene matches: 4. CDR1 and CDR2 from the germline V gene are SGDLS and YYNGEE.